The TCR beta chain under discussion was sequenced for a study of preoperative IRX-2 immunotherapy in early breast cancer. Germline V gene sequence: CDR1 LNHDA, CDR2 SQIVND (reference sequence). This CDR3 contains 20 residues. V lost 6 bases, J lost 5 bases, and 22 bases stayed unmatched. Sequencing was performed with immunoSEQ multiplex PCR; in TCRdb, only in-frame clones are kept and a portion is missing. The table lists tens of thousands of clones, 70% to 85% of them singletons, with around 3.1% in the top ten. As to treatment: preoperative locoregional IRX-2 cytokine immunotherapy. Samples came from a phase Ib trial of preoperative locoregional IRX-2 cytokine immunotherapy.

The chain carries TRBV19 and TRBJ2-2; TRBD1 matches at 9 bases. The TCR sequence derives from a human donor with breast cancer. Sampling was conducted from a patient treated with IRX-2 immunotherapy. CDR3 nucleotide sequence: TGTGCCAGTAGGCGAGCGCGACAGGGGGTGTCTCCGGCTATTACCGGGGAGCTGTTTTTT. Translation: CASRRARQGVSPAITGELFF. Full variable domain (outside the CDR3, taken from reference TRBV19 and TRBJ2-2): DGGITQSPKYLFRKEGQNVTLSCEQNLNHDAMYWYRQDPGQGLRLIYYSQIVNDFQKGDIAEGYSVSREKKESFPLTVTSAQKNPTAFYLCASRRARQGVSPAITGELFFGEGSRLTVL.